The source of this T cell receptor beta chain is a study of T-cell memory formation after mild COVID-19. Via MiXCR, TCRdb re-called the 5' RACE reads, giving one row per CDR3 protein. The table has 300,000 to 350,000 distinct CDR3 sequences, roughly 13% seen once. This sequence originates from a man aged 18 to 35 who had mild COVID-19 (a few samples of this study predate the infection). Cell type and time point are not known. The sample was PBMCs or a T cell subset sorted from them (not recorded which).

CDR3 in DNA: TGCGCCAGCAGCTTGGGGGCATCCACCACAGATACGCAGTATTTT. Translation gives CASSLGASTTDTQYF. The J gene is TRBJ2-3, the V gene TRBV5-1; the D is unclear. This CDR3 region has 15 residues. Trimming left V 0 bases short and J 2 bases short, with 10 bases between. Germline V gives CDR1 SGHRS, CDR2 YFSETQ.